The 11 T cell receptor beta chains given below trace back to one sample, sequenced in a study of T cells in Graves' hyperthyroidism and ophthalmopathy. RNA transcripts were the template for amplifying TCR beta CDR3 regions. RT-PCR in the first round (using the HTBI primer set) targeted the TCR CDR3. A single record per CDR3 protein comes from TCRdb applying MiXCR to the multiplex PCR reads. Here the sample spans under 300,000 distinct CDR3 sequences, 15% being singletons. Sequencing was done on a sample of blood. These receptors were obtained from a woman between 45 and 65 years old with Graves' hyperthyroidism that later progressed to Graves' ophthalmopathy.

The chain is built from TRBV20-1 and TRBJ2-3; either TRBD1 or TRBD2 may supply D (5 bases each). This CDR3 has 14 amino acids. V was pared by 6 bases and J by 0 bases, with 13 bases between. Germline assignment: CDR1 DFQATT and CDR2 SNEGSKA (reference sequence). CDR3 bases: TGCAGTGCCTGGGGACCGGAAAGCACAGATACGCAGTATTTT. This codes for CSAWGPESTDTQYF.

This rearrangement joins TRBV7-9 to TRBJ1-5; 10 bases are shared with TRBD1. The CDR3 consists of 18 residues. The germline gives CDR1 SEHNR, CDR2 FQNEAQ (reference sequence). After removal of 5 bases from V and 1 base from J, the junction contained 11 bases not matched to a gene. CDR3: CASSRGGQGEGSNQPQHF. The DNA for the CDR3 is TGTGCCAGCAGCCGCGGAGGACAGGGGGAAGGCAGCAATCAGCCCCAGCATTTT.

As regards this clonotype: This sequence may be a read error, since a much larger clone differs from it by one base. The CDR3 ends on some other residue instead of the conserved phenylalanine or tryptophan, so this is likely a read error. CDR3 DNA sequence: TGTGCCAGCAGTCTCGGACTACAGGGAACCGGGGAGCTGTTTTCT. Translation: CASSLGLQGTGELFS. The gene calls are TRBV12-3 or TRBV12-4 and TRBJ2-2; D tentatively reads TRBD1 or TRBD2 (6 bases each). The CDR3 contains 15 residues. Trimming left V 5 bases short and J 5 bases short, with 15 bases between.

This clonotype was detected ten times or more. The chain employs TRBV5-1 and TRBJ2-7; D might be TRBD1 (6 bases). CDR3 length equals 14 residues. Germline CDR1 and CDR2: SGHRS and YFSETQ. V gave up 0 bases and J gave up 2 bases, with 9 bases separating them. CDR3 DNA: TGCGCCAGCAGCTTGGTACAGGGAACCTACGAGCAGTACTTC. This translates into CASSLVQGTYEQYF.

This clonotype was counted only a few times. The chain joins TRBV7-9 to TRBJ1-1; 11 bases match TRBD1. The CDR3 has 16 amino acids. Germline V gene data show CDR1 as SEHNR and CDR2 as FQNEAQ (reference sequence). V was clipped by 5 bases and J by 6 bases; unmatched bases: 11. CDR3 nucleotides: TGTGCCAGCAGCGGCCGGGACAGGGGGGGGGGTGCTGAAGCTTTCTTT. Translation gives CASSGRDRGGGAEAFF.

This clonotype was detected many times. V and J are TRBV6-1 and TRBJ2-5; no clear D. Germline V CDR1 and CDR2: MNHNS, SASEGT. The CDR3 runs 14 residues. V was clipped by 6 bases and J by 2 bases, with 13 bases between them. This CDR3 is CASSSWSNQETQYF. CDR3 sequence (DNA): TGTGCCAGCAGCTCCTGGAGCAATCAAGAGACCCAGTACTTC.

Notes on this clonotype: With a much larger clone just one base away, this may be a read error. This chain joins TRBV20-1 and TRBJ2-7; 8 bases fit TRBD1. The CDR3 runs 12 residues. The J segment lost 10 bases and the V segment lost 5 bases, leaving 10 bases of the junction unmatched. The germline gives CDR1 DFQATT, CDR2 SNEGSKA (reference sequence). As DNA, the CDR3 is TGCAGTGCTCGCAGGGGGCGAGAGGCCCAGTACTTC. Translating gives CSARRGREAQYF.

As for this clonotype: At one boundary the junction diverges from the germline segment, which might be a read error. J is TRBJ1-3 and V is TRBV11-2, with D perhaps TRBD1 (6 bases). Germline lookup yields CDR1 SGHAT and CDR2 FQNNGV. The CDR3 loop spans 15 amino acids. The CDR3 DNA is TGTGCCATCAGCTCTCGGACAGCCTCTGGAAACACCATATATTTT. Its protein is CAISSRTASGNTIYF.

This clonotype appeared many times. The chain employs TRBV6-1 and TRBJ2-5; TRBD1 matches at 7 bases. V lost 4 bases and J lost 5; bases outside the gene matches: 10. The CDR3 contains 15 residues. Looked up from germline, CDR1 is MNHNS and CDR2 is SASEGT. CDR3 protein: CASSAFTGDGETQYF. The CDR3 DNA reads TGTGCCAGCAGTGCGTTCACAGGGGATGGGGAGACCCAGTACTTC.

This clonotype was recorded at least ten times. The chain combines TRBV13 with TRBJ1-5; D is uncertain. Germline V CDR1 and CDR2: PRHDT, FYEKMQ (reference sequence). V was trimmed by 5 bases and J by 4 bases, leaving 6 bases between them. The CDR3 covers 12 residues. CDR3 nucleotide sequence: TGTGCCAGCAGCATACAGAATCAGCCCCAGCATTTT. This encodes CASSIQNQPQHF. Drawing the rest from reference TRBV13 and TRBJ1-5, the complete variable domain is AAGVIQSPRHLIKEKRETATLKCYPIPRHDTVYWYQQGPGQDPQFLISFYEKMQSDKGSIPDRFSAQQFSDYHSELNMSSLELGDSALYFCASSIQNQPQHFGDGTRLSIL.

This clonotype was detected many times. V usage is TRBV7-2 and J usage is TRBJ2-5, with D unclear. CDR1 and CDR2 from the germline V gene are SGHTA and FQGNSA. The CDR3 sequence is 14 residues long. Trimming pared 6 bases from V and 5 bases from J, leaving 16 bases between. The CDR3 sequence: CASSRDSHGETQYF. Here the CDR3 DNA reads TGTGCCAGCAGTCGTGACTCCCACGGGGAGACCCAGTACTTC.